Below, 30 T cell receptor beta chains from the same sample are listed, as sequenced in a study of control samples from healthy donors and cancer patients (dated by TCRdb to 2019 to 2021). Preparation of the library involved the immunoSEQ multiplex PCR assay. TCRdb provides this immuneACCESS table in a form limited to in-frame rearrangements. Some clones are lacking; in checked studies, under half of them reflect an unresolved V gene, and why the rest are absent is not known. The sample table contains about 140,000 clones; only one count was recorded for under 95% of them. About 7.6% of the sample is taken by the ten largest. Material for sequencing was blood. All receptors come from a man between 18 and 35 years old in good health.

V and J are TRBV14 and TRBJ1-2; D gene uncertain. Trimming took off 4 bases at V and 6 bases at J, with 15 bases between the two ends. Germline assignment: CDR1 SGHDN and CDR2 FVKESK. The CDR3 totals 14 residues. CDR3: CASSRLGNHDGYTF. As DNA, the CDR3 is TGTGCCAGCAGCCGGTTAGGGAACCATGATGGCTACACCTTC.

This chain links TRBV5-1 with TRBJ2-5; D is unclear. CDR3 size: 13 residues. The germline V and J ends were trimmed by 0 bases and 1 base, with 4 bases remaining between them. The germline V gene has CDR1 SGHRS and CDR2 YFSETQ. The CDR3 region has the DNA TGCGCCAGCAGCTTGGGGTTCCAAGAGACCCAGTACTTC. This sequence encodes CASSLGFQETQYF.

With regard to this clone: Within the sample, other DNA sequences also encode this same CDR3. V usage is TRBV2 and J usage is TRBJ2-7; a weak D match, TRBD2 (6 bases). Trimming removed 7 bases from V and 4 bases from J, with 8 bases in between. The CDR3 is 11 residues long. The germline gives CDR1 SNHLY, CDR2 FYNNEI. The DNA of the CDR3 is TGTGCCAGCACAGGGAGGTACGAGCAGTACTTC. Protein product: CASTGRYEQYF.

V gene TRBV6-1 combines with J gene TRBJ2-7; 7 bases line up with TRBD2. Trimming removed 1 base from V and 1 base from J; junction bases left unmatched: 10. Germline CDR1 reads MNHNS; CDR2 reads SASEGT. The CDR3 extends over 17 amino acids. CDR3 sequence (DNA): TGTGCCAGCAGTGAAGATTCAGGGAGGGCGGGTTCCTACGAGCAGTACTTC. This gives the protein CASSEDSGRAGSYEQYF.

As to this clone: One end of the junction fails to match germline, which may point to a read error. This sequence joins TRBV27 and TRBJ2-6, with D unclear. The CDR3 loop spans 16 amino acids. CDR1 MNHEY and CDR2 SMNVEV come from the germline V gene (reference sequence). The CDR3 coding sequence is TGTGCCAGCGGTTTGTATAGTCTATCTGGGGCCAACGTCCTGACTTTC. Its protein product is CASGLYSLSGANVLTF.

This clone was observed a few times. J is TRBJ1-5 and V is TRBV6-7; TRBD1 might be the D (5 bases). TRBV6-7 is sorted into the ORF group, with uncertain function. Trimming pared 11 bases from V and 2 bases from J, leaving 19 bases between. The CDR3 is 15 amino acids. The CDR3 DNA follows: TGTGCCTTCCTTGGTCGGGGGTCCGGCAATCAGCCCCAGCATTTT. This encodes CAFLGRGSGNQPQHF.

This clone has only one observation. V is TRBV15 and J is TRBJ2-2, with no clear D. CDR3 length equals 16 residues. The V end lost 0 bases, the J end lost 5 bases, and 13 bases lay between the germline ends. Germline CDR1 and CDR2: LNHNV and YYDKDF (reference sequence). The CDR3, as DNA: TGTGCCACCAGCAGAGATAAGGGATTGGGGACCGGGGAGCTGTTTTTT. Translation gives CATSRDKGLGTGELFF.

This rearrangement joins TRBV4-1 to TRBJ2-3; D not certain. From germline, CDR1 is MGHRA and CDR2 YSYEKL. V lost 0 bases, J lost 0 bases, and 7 bases lay in between. This CDR3 is 15 amino acids long. The CDR3 loop reads CASSQDQVSTDTQYF. CDR3 in DNA: TGCGCCAGCAGCCAAGATCAGGTCAGCACAGATACGCAGTATTTT.

The rearrangement links TRBV5-1 to TRBJ1-1; no clear D. V was pared by 3 bases and J by 5 bases, with 11 bases between. This CDR3 spans 13 amino acids. Germline values: CDR1 SGHRS, CDR2 YFSETQ. As DNA, the CDR3 is TGCGCCAGCAGCTCTTTCACGGGGACTGAAGCTTTCTTT. Protein: CASSSFTGTEAFF.

V is TRBV28 and J is TRBJ2-7, with 8 bases identical to TRBD1. Germline V lookup: CDR1 MDHEN, CDR2 SYDVKM. Trimming removed 6 bases from V and 2 bases from J; junction bases left unmatched: 6. This CDR3 spans 14 amino acids. CDR3 DNA: TGTGCCAGCAGCGGACAGGGTGAACCCTACGAGCAGTACTTC. Encoded protein: CASSGQGEPYEQYF.

The table lists this clone with a few counts. The chain links TRBV10-3 to TRBJ1-5, with D unclear. The V and J ends lost 5 bases and 0 bases respectively, with 14 bases between them. CDR3 length: 16 amino acids. Germline CDR1 reads ENHRY; CDR2 reads SYGVKD. The CDR3 DNA reads TGTGCCATCAGTTTAACACCTCCGGATAGCAATCAGCCCCAGCATTTT. Amino acid sequence: CAISLTPPDSNQPQHF.

The chain links TRBV2 to TRBJ2-3; D might be TRBD1 or TRBD2, each matching 5 bases. Looked up from germline, CDR1 is SNHLY and CDR2 is FYNNEI. The CDR3 covers 14 residues. The V gene lost 6 bases and the J gene lost 6 bases, with 16 bases spanning the gap. CDR3 DNA: TGTGCCAGCAGGGCGCTGGGGGTAGGTGATACGCAGTATTTT. Translated, it gives CASRALGVGDTQYF.

The V and J genes are TRBV5-6 and TRBJ2-5, with 8 positions matching TRBD1. The V gene's germline CDR1 is SGHDT and CDR2 YYEEEE. The CDR3 covers 15 residues. J gave up 4 bases and V 5 bases, and 10 bases lay outside the gene matches. This CDR3 reads CASRSGFRGRETQYF. The CDR3 DNA reads TGTGCCAGCAGAAGCGGGTTCAGGGGGCGAGAGACCCAGTACTTC.

The chain couples TRBV7-2 to TRBJ2-7; 7 nucleotides line up with TRBD1. The CDR3 consists of 12 residues. Looked up from germline, CDR1 is SGHTA and CDR2 is FQGNSA. CDR3 sequence reads: CATGTAAYEQYF. The CDR3 DNA is TGTGCTACGGGGACAGCAGCCTACGAGCAGTACTTC.

Many counts were recorded for this clone. The J gene is TRBJ2-7, the V gene TRBV4-2; D possibly corresponds to TRBD2 (6 bases). From germline, CDR1 is LGHNA and CDR2 YNFKEQ. Trimming took off 0 bases at V and 6 bases at J, with 15 bases between the two ends. The CDR3 is 15 residues long. The CDR3 loop is CASSQDTRGTGEQYF. The CDR3 coding sequence is TGTGCCAGCAGCCAAGATACTCGGGGGACGGGCGAGCAGTACTTC.

In its sample, this clone was seen once. The chain links TRBV12-3 or TRBV12-4 to TRBJ1-1; TRBD1 matches 10 bases. The CDR3 totals 13 residues. The V segment lost 10 bases and the J segment 5 bases; nucleotides outside the gene matches: 7. CDR3 DNA sequence: TGTGCCACCCGACAGGGGGCCGGAACTGAAGCTTTCTTT. Its protein product is CATRQGAGTEAFF.

The chain couples TRBV19 to TRBJ1-2; possibly TRBD1 for D (6 bases). Germline CDR1 is LNHDA and CDR2 is SQIVND (reference sequence). This CDR3 is built from 14 residues. V was clipped by 5 bases and J by 0 bases, with 10 bases between them. As DNA, the CDR3 is TGTGCCAGTAGTGGTCAGGGGACTAACTATGGCTACACCTTC. It is translated as CASSGQGTNYGYTF. Full variable domain (outside the CDR3, taken from reference TRBV19 and TRBJ1-2): DGGITQSPKYLFRKEGQNVTLSCEQNLNHDAMYWYRQDPGQGLRLIYYSQIVNDFQKGDIAEGYSVSREKKESFPLTVTSAQKNPTAFYLCASSGQGTNYGYTFGSGTRLTVV.

J is TRBJ2-7 and V is TRBV18; 8 bases map to TRBD1. This CDR3 has 14 residues. V shed 3 bases and J 3 bases; nucleotides not matched to a gene: 4. Germline V CDR1 and CDR2: KGHSH, LQKENI. DNA for the CDR3: TGTGCCAGCTCACCCGGACAGGGTCTCTACGAGCAGTACTTC. It codes for CASSPGQGLYEQYF. The full variable domain, rest sourced from reference TRBV18 and TRBJ2-7, is NAGVMQNPRHLVRRRGQEARLRCSPMKGHSHVYWYRQLPEEGLKFMVYLQKENIIDESGMPKERFSAEFPKEGPSILRIQQVVRGDSAAYFCASSPGQGLYEQYFGPGTRLTVT.

Worth noting for this clone: The junction differs from germline at one of its ends, possibly a read error. The chain uses TRBV3-1 (or the pseudogene TRBV3-2) and TRBJ2-4; possible D gene TRBD2, 5 bases. CDR1 LGHDT and CDR2 YNNKEL come from the germline V gene (reference sequence). There are 14 residues in the CDR3. The CDR3 region is CASSQGLAENIQYF. DNA of the CDR3: TGTGCCAGCAGCCAAGGGCTAGCCGAAAACATTCAGTACTTC.

A word on this clone: Other DNA sequences within the sample encode an identical CDR3. The genes are TRBV7-2 and TRBJ2-7; TRBD1 agrees at 8 bases. The CDR3 covers 15 residues. Trimming removed 1 base from V and 3 bases from J; junction bases left unmatched: 5. CDR1 is SGHTA and CDR2 is FQGNSA in the germline V gene. The CDR3 loop is CASSLVQGASYEQYF. In DNA form, the CDR3 reads TGTGCCAGCAGCTTAGTGCAGGGGGCAAGCTACGAGCAGTACTTC.

The chain employs TRBV5-1 and TRBJ2-7; no clear D. The germline V gene has CDR1 SGHRS and CDR2 YFSETQ. The CDR3 has 14 residues. Trimming left V 4 bases short and J 3 bases short, with 14 bases between. CDR3 in amino acids: CASSLGSANYEQYF. The CDR3 region has the DNA TGCGCCAGCAGCCTAGGGTCAGCTAACTACGAGCAGTACTTC.

V usage is TRBV2 and J usage is TRBJ2-5; D not resolved. From germline, CDR1 is SNHLY and CDR2 FYNNEI. The ends were cut back, 4 bases at V and 2 bases at J, with 11 bases in the middle. The CDR3 is 14 amino acids. The CDR3 region is CASSVGPIQETQYF. The CDR3 DNA follows: TGTGCCAGCAGTGTGGGCCCCATACAAGAGACCCAGTACTTC. Combining the CDR3 with reference TRBV2 and TRBJ2-5 gives the whole variable domain EPEVTQTPSHQVTQMGQEVILRCVPISNHLYFYWYRQILGQKVEFLVSFYNNEISEKSEIFDDQFSVERPDGSNFTLKIRSTKLEDSAMYFCASSVGPIQETQYFGPGTRLLVL.

The chain couples TRBV27 to TRBJ2-1; D unresolved. CDR3 size: 14 residues. CDR1 and CDR2 from the germline V gene are MNHEY and SMNVEV (reference sequence). Trimming took 5 bases from V and 7 from J, leaving 15 bases between them. The CDR3 DNA reads TGTGCCAGCAGTCCCGGTGTAGCTGAGAATGAGCAGTTCTTC. It encodes CASSPGVAENEQFF.

The DNA for the CDR3 is TGTGCCAGCAGCGCCCTTTCACTAAACACCGGGGAGCTGTTTTTT. Encoded protein: CASSALSLNTGELFF. The chain recombines TRBV9 with TRBJ2-2; no clear D. CDR3 size: 15 residues. V lost 3 bases and J lost 2, with 11 bases in between. From germline, CDR1 is SGDLS and CDR2 YYNGEE.

The chain is built from TRBV28 and TRBJ1-1; no clear D gene. V was cut by 3 bases and J by 4 bases, with 15 bases left in between. Germline V lookup: CDR1 MDHEN, CDR2 SYDVKM. This CDR3 region has 15 residues. The CDR3 loop reads CASSLAPPRGTEAFF. The CDR3 DNA reads as TGTGCCAGCAGTTTGGCACCTCCTCGGGGCACTGAAGCTTTCTTT.

The V and J genes are TRBV30 and TRBJ1-6, with unresolved D. V lost 0 bases to trimming and J lost 13 bases, with 13 bases between them. This CDR3 has 13 residues. Germline CDR1 GTSNPN, CDR2 SVGIG (reference sequence). CDR3 bases: TGTGCCTGGAGTGTACTGGGTCTGGGGCCCCTCCACTTT. It yields the protein CAWSVLGLGPLHF.

Concerning this clone itself: At one end, the junction sequence differs from germline, possibly due to a read error. The chain carries TRBV9 and TRBJ1-5; 8 bases are a match to TRBD1. The CDR3 has 14 residues. Germline V lookup: CDR1 SGDLS, CDR2 YYNGEE. DNA of the CDR3: TGTGCCAGCGGCGTGGACAGGGCAGGGCAGCCCCAGCATTTT. Protein: CASGVDRAGQPQHF.

The chain links TRBV6-5 to TRBJ2-2, with D tentatively TRBD2 (5 bases). With 2 bases removed from V and 0 bases from J, the gap between germline ends came to 7 bases. Germline V gene data show CDR1 as MNHEY and CDR2 as SVGAGI. CDR3 size: 15 residues. The CDR3 reads CASSYAGSNTGELFF. CDR3 bases: TGTGCCAGCAGTTACGCGGGTTCGAACACCGGGGAGCTGTTTTTT.

The chain carries TRBV6-4 and TRBJ2-3; D gene ambiguous. The CDR3 length is 13 residues. Trimming took 4 bases from V and 0 from J, leaving 5 bases between them. Germline CDR1 MRHNA, CDR2 SNTAGT. The CDR3 sequence is CASSGSSTDTQYF. For the CDR3, the DNA is TGTGCCAGCAGTGGATCTAGCACAGATACGCAGTATTTT.

V is TRBV19 and J is TRBJ2-6; D is unresolved. Per the germline V gene, CDR1 is LNHDA and CDR2 is SQIVND (reference sequence). The CDR3 is made up of 15 amino acids. V lost 3 bases, J lost 0 bases, and 6 bases lay in between. For the CDR3, the DNA is TGTGCCAGTAGTATCAGTCCCTCTGGGGCCAACGTCCTGACTTTC. Translating gives CASSISPSGANVLTF.